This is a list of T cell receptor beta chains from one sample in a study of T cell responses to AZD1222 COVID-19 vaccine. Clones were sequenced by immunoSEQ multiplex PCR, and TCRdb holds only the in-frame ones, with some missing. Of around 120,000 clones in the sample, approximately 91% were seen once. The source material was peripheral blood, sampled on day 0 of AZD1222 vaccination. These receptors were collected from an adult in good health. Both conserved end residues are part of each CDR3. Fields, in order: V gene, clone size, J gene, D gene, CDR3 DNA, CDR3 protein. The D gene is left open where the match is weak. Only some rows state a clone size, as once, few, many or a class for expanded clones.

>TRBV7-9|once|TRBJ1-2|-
TGTGCCAGCAGCTTATCCGGAAGGTCCTACACCTTC
CASSLSGRSYTF
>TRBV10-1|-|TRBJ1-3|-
TGCGCCAGCCGGAGGGATGCTGGAAACACCATATATTTT
CASRRDAGNTIYF
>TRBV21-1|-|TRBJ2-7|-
TGTGCCAGCAGCAAAGCGCTTTTTTACAGTTTCTCCTACGAGCAGTACTTC
CASSKALFYSFSYEQYF
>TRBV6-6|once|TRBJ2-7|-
TGTGCCAGCACCTCCGCCATAGGGAAAGAGCAGTACTTC
CASTSAIGKEQYF
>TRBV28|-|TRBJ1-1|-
TGTGCCACCACGACTCGGGATCACACTGAAGCTTTCTTT
CATTTRDHTEAFF
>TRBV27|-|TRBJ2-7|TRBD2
TGTGCCAGCAGTCCCCGGGGGGTTGGCACCTACGAGCAGTACTTC
CASSPRGVGTYEQYF
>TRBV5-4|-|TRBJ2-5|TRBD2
TGTGCCAGCAAGGCTAGCGGGAGGGGCGGAGAGACCCAGTACTTC
CASKASGRGGETQYF
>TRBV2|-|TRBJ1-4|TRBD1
TGTGCCAGCAACGGACAGGGTTCGCAGGAAAAACTGTTTTTT
CASNGQGSQEKLFF
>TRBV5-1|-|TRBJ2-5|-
TGCGCCAGCAGCTTGAGTAGCGCCCAAGAGACCCAGTACTTC
CASSLSSAQETQYF
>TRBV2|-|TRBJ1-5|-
TGTGCCAGCAGTGTGGACCGAGGCAATCAGCCCCAGCATTTT
CASSVDRGNQPQHF
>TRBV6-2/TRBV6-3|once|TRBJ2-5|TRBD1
TGTGCCAGCAGCCACAGGGGTGAGACCCAGTACTTC
CASSHRGETQYF
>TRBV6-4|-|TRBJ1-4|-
TGTGCCAGCAGTGACTGGGACCAAACTGCAACTAATGAAAAACTGTTTTTT
CASSDWDQTATNEKLFF
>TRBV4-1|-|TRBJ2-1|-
TGCGCCAGCAGCCAACTACAGCGGATCTCCTACAATGAGCAGTTCTTC
CASSQLQRISYNEQFF
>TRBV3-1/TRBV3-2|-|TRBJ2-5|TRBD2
TGTGCCAGCAGCCCTGGTGAGCTAGCGGGTTCGAGGGCGGAGACCCAGTACTTC
CASSPGELAGSRAETQYF
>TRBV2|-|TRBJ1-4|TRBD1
TGTGCCAGCAGTCGGGACAGGGGGACAACTAATGAAAAACTGTTTTTT
CASSRDRGTTNEKLFF
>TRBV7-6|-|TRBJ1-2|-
TGTGCCAGCAGCTTAGCAGGGGTTGATGGCTACACCTTC
CASSLAGVDGYTF
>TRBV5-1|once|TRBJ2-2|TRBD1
TGCGCCAGCAGCACGGGACAGCCCACCGGGGAGCTGTTTTTT
CASSTGQPTGELFF
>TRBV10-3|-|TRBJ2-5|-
TGTGCCATCAGTGGGGGGCCTAGCGGTCAAGAGACCCAGTACTTC
CAISGGPSGQETQYF
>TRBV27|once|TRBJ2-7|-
TGTGCCAGCAGTCGACCCGACGGTACGAACCAGTACTTC
CASSRPDGTNQYF
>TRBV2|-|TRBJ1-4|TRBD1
TGTGCCAGCAGTCACGACCGGGACAGGGACGAAAAACTGTTTTTT
CASSHDRDRDEKLFF
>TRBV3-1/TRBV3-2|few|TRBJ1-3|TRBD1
TGTGCCAGCAGCCAAGTCCTGGCAGGGGGCTTTGGAAACACCATATATTTT
CASSQVLAGGFGNTIYF
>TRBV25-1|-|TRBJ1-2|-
TGTGCCAGCAGTGAATCCGGATTCTATGGCTACACCTTC
CASSESGFYGYTF
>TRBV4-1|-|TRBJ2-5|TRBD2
TGCGCCAGCAGCCAAGACCCAGCGGGAGGGCGGGAGACCCAGTACTTC
CASSQDPAGGRETQYF
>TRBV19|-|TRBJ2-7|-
TGTGCCAGTAGTATAAGAGGCGGGACCCTCAACGAGCAGTACTTC
CASSIRGGTLNEQYF
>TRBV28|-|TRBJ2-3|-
TGTGCCAGCAGTCCATTCCCCGGGGCTAGCAGCGGGCCGGGGCAGTATTTT
CASSPFPGASSGPGQYF
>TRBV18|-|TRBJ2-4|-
TGTGCCAGCTCACCGGCAGGGTCGGACTCCATTCAGTACTTC
CASSPAGSDSIQYF
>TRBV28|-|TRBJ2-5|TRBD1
TGTGCCAGCAGAAAGGGACAGGGAAGGAGGGAGACCCAGTACTTC
CASRKGQGRRETQYF
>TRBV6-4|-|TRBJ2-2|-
TGTGCCAGCAGTGGGACAGACACCGGGGAGCTGTTTTTT
CASSGTDTGELFF
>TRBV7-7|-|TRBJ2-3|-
TGTGCTAGCAGCCCATTACGCCGGGTCGATTCGGGCACAGATACGCAGTATTTT
CASSPLRRVDSGTDTQYF
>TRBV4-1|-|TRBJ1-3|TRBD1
TGCGCCAGCAGCCAAGCGGACAGGACTGGAAACACCATATATTTT
CASSQADRTGNTIYF
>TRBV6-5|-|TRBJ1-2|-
TGTGCCAGCAGTTTCCGTCGGGAGCCCCGCCCTGGCTACACCTTC
CASSFRREPRPGYTF
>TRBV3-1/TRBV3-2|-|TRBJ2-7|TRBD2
TGTGCCAGCAGCCCCGGACTAGCACCCGAGCAGTACTTC
CASSPGLAPEQYF
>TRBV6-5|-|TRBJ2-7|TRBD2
TGTGCCAGCAGTCGGACTAGCGGGGACTCCTACGAGCAGTACTTC
CASSRTSGDSYEQYF
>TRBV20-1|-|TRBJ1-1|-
TGCAGTGCTAGTGGGCTGGTGAACACTGAAGCTTTCTTT
CSASGLVNTEAFF